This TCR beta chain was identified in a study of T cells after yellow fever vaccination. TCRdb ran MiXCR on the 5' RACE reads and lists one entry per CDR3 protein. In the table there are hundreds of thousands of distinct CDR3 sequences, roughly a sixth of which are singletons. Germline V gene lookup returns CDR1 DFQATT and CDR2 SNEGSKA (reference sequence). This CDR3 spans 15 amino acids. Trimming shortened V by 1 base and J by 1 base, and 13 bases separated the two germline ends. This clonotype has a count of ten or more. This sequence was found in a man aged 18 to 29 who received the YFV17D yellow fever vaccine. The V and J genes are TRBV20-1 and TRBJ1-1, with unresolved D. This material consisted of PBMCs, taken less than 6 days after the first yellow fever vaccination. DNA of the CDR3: TGCAGTGCTAGAGGTCCCCGGGCGGCGAACACTGAAGCTTTCTTT. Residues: CSARGPRAANTEAFF.